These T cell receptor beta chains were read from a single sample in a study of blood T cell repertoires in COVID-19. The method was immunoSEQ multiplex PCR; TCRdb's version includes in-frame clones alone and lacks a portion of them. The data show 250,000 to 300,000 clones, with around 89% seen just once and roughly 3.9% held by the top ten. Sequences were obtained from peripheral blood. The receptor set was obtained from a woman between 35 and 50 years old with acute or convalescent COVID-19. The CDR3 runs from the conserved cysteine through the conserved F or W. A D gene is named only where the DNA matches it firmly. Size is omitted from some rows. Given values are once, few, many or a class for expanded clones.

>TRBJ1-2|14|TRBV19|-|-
CASALAAGGYGYTF
TGTGCCAGCGCCCTCGCGGCGGGAGGCTATGGCTACACCTTC
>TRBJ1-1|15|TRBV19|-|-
CASRSTGRMNTEAFF
TGTGCCAGTAGGTCGACAGGCCGGATGAACACTGAAGCTTTCTTT
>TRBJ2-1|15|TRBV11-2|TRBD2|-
CASSQLAGAYNEQFF
TGTGCCAGCAGCCAACTAGCGGGGGCATACAATGAGCAGTTCTTC
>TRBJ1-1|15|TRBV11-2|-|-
CASITPRQGNTEAFF
TGTGCCAGCATCACCCCGAGGCAGGGGAACACTGAAGCTTTCTTT
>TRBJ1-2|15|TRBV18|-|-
CASSPQGVINYGYTF
TGTGCCAGCTCACCACAGGGGGTAATCAACTATGGCTACACCTTC
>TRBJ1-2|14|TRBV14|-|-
CASSPGHYNYGYTF
TGTGCCAGCAGCCCGGGACATTATAACTATGGCTACACCTTC
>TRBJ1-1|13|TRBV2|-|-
CASCVTGNTEAFF
TGTGCCAGCTGCGTTACAGGGAACACTGAAGCTTTCTTT
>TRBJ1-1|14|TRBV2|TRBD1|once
CASSPRGSGAEAFF
TGTGCCAGCAGTCCCAGGGGGAGCGGTGCGGAAGCTTTCTTT
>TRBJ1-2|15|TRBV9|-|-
CASSNRGRLGYGYTF
TGTGCCAGCAGCAATCGCGGGCGCTTAGGCTATGGCTACACCTTC
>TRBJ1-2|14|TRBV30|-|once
CAWNSRGPHYGYTF
TGTGCCTGGAACTCTCGGGGTCCACACTATGGCTACACCTTC
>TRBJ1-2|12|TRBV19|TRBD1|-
CASGQGNYGYTF
TGTGCCAGTGGACAGGGCAACTATGGCTACACCTTC
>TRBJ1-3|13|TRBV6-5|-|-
CASRTTGRNTIYF
TGTGCCAGCAGAACTACGGGGAGAAACACCATATATTTT
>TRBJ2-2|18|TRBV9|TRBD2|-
CASSAVAGGSISTGELFF
TGTGCCAGCAGCGCAGTAGCGGGGGGGTCGATTAGCACCGGGGAGCTGTTTTTT
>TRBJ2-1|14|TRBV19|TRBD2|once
CASSSSGGYNEQFF
TGTGCCAGTAGCTCTAGCGGGGGATACAATGAGCAGTTCTTC
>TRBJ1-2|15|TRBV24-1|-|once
CATSDRDGGDYGYTF
TGTGCCACCAGTGACCGCGACGGGGGAGACTATGGCTACACCTTC
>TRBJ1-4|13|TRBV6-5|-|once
CASRRDLNEKLFF
TGTGCCAGTAGGCGGGACTTGAATGAAAAACTGTTTTTT
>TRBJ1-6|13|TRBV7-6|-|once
CASSLTGDSPLHF
TGTGCCAGCAGCCTAACGGGGGATTCACCCCTCCACTTT
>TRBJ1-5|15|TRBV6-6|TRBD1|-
CASNHYLGQGQPQHF
TGTGCCAGCAACCATTACCTGGGACAGGGACAGCCCCAGCATTTT
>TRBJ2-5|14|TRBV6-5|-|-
CASSRSRVEETQYF
TGTGCCAGCAGTAGAAGCAGGGTGGAAGAGACCCAGTACTTC
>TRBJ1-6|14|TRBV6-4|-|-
CASSDESRGSPLHF
TGTGCCAGCAGTGATGAGTCCCGGGGTTCACCCCTCCACTTT
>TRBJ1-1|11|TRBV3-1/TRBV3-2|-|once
CASSLQGEAFF
TGTGCCAGCAGCCTACAGGGAGAAGCTTTCTTT
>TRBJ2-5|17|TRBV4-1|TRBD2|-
CASSQAPSGGARETQYF
TGCGCCAGCAGCCAAGCGCCTAGCGGGGGGGCCAGAGAGACCCAGTACTTC
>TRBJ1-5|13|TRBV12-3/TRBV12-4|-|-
CASRVGGNQPQHF
TGTGCCAGCAGGGTTGGGGGGAATCAGCCCCAGCATTTT
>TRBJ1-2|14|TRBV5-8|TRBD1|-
CASRRDRAFSGYTF
TGTGCCAGCCGCCGGGACAGGGCTTTCTCTGGCTACACCTTC
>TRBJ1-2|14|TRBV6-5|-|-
CASWGQSINYGYTF
TGTGCCAGCTGGGGACAATCCATTAACTATGGCTACACCTTC
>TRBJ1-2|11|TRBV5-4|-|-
CAAGSMKGYTF
TGTGCCGCGGGGTCGATGAAAGGCTACACCTTC
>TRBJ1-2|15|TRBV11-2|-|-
CASSLDAGTTYGYTF
TGTGCCAGCAGCTTAGATGCCGGGACAACCTATGGCTACACCTTC
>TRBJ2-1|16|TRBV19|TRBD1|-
CASSIGGTGSYNEQFF
TGTGCCAGTAGTATAGGCGGGACAGGGTCCTACAATGAGCAGTTCTTC
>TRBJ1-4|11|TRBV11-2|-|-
CASSLGTLLFF
TGTGCCAGCAGCTTAGGGACTTTACTGTTTTTT
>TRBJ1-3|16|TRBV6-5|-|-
CASSSDAEGTGNTIYF
TGTGCCAGCAGTTCCGACGCGGAGGGAACTGGAAACACCATATATTTT
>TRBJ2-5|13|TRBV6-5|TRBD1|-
CASSWDSRETQYF
TGTGCCAGCAGCTGGGACAGTAGAGAGACCCAGTACTTC
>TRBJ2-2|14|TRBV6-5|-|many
CASSTRVNTGELFF
TGTGCCAGCAGTACCCGGGTGAACACCGGGGAGCTGTTTTTT
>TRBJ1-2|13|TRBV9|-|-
CASSVDRAYGYTF
TGTGCCAGCAGCGTAGACAGGGCCTATGGCTACACCTTC
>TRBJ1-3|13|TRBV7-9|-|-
CASSFESGNTIYF
TGTGCCAGCAGCTTTGAGTCTGGAAACACCATATATTTT
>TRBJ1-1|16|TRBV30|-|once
CAWKGVTGTPPREAFF
TGTGCCTGGAAGGGGGTTACCGGGACACCCCCTCGTGAAGCTTTCTTT
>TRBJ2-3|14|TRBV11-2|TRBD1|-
CASSLADRGDTQYF
TGTGCCAGCAGCTTAGCGGACAGGGGGGATACGCAGTATTTT
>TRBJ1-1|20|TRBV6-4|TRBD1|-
CASNPLRDRGRWERGTEAFF
TGTGCCAGCAACCCCCTCCGGGACAGGGGGCGATGGGAGCGGGGGACTGAAGCTTTCTTT
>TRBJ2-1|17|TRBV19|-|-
CASSIEADTQAYNEQFF
TGTGCCAGTAGTATTGAGGCGGACACTCAAGCGTACAATGAGCAGTTCTTC
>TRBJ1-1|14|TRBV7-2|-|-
CASSLPTANTEAFF
TGTGCCAGCAGCTTACCGACAGCGAACACTGAAGCTTTCTTT
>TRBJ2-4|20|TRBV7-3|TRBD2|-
CASSLTGSGGGNVAKNIQYF
TGTGCCAGCAGCCTAACAGGGAGCGGGGGAGGAAACGTAGCCAAAAACATTCAGTACTTC
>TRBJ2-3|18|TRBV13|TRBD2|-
CASSYGRAGALGTDTQYF
TGTGCCAGCAGCTACGGGAGAGCGGGGGCCCTTGGAACAGATACGCAGTATTTT
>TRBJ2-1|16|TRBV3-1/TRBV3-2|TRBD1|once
CASSQRGTGVYNEQFF
TGTGCCAGCAGCCAAAGAGGGACAGGGGTCTACAATGAGCAGTTCTTC
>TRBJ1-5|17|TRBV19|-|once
CASSIPFYRQGNQPQHF
TGTGCCAGTAGTATCCCCTTCTACCGACAGGGCAATCAGCCCCAGCATTTT
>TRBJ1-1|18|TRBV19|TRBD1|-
CASTPFRALRGPIAEAFF
TGTGCCAGTACCCCATTCCGGGCCCTCAGGGGGCCAATAGCTGAAGCTTTCTTT
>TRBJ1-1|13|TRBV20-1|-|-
CSASTGKGTEAFF
TGCAGTGCTAGTACAGGGAAGGGCACTGAAGCTTTCTTT
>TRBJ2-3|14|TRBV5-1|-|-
CASSWTMGTDTQYF
TGCGCCAGCAGCTGGACAATGGGGACAGATACGCAGTATTTT
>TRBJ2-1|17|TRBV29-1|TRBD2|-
CSVAASGGAWTYNEQFF
TGCAGCGTTGCAGCTAGCGGGGGGGCCTGGACCTACAATGAGCAGTTCTTC